These 30 T cell receptor beta chains were all obtained from the same sample, sequenced in a study of T cells in Graves' hyperthyroidism and ophthalmopathy. TCR beta CDR3 sequences were amplified from RNA transcripts. Primed by the HTBI set, a first-round RT-PCR was run on the TCR CDR3. TCRdb ran MiXCR on the multiplex PCR reads and lists one entry per CDR3 protein. The sample contains approximately 430,000 distinct CDR3 sequences, 15% to 18% of which appear only once. Material for sequencing was blood. The receptors stem from a woman younger than 35 with Graves' hyperthyroidism.

The V and J genes are TRBV4-1 and TRBJ1-2; tentative D call: TRBD1 (6 bases). Germline assignment: CDR1 MGHRA and CDR2 YSYEKL. This CDR3 spans 17 amino acids. V was shortened by 4 bases and J by 2 bases, with 20 bases between the two germline ends. This CDR3 is CASSRATGFDLNYGYTF. The CDR3 region has the DNA TGCGCCAGCAGCCGCGCAACAGGGTTCGACCTCAACTATGGCTACACCTTC.

This clonotype was counted at least ten times. This chain connects TRBV20-1 to TRBJ2-7; 7 bases fit TRBD2. The V and J ends lost 3 bases and 6 bases, in that order; junction bases with no gene match: 2. The CDR3 consists of 11 residues. CDR1 DFQATT and CDR2 SNEGSKA come from the germline V gene (reference sequence). CDR3 region: CSARGLFEQYF. For the CDR3, the DNA is TGCAGTGCTAGGGGACTATTCGAGCAGTACTTC.

This clonotype has a count of ten or more. This chain joins TRBV5-6 and TRBJ2-1; TRBD2 matches at 13 bases. Trimming at V came to 3 bases and at J to 2 bases, leaving 5 bases not matched to a gene. The CDR3 sequence is 17 residues long. Germline-derived CDR1 and CDR2 are SGHDT and YYEEEE. CDR3 protein: CASSSRTSGSPYNEQFF. The DNA for the CDR3 is TGTGCCAGCAGCTCCCGGACTAGCGGGAGCCCCTACAATGAGCAGTTCTTC.

This clonotype was counted at least ten times. This sequence joins TRBV4-1 and TRBJ1-2; 9 nucleotides match TRBD1. The ends lost 1 base at V and 6 bases at J; junction bases unmatched: 3. Per germline, CDR1 MGHRA and CDR2 YSYEKL. The CDR3 extends over 14 amino acids. CDR3 nucleotides: TGCGCCAGCAGCCAAGGCGGGACAGGGAATGGCTACACCTTC. It is translated as CASSQGGTGNGYTF.

This clonotype was counted at least ten times. The J gene is TRBJ1-2, the V gene TRBV27, with D perhaps matching TRBD1 (6 bases). Deletions cut 4 bases from V and 4 bases from J, with 13 bases between. This CDR3 has 14 amino acids. Germline CDR1 reads MNHEY; CDR2 reads SMNVEV (reference sequence). The CDR3 region is CASSSYRQAYGYTF. CDR3 DNA sequence: TGTGCCAGCAGTTCCTACCGACAGGCCTATGGCTACACCTTC.

This chain connects TRBV20-1 to TRBJ2-5, with D possibly being TRBD1 or TRBD2 (7 bases each). This CDR3 is built from 19 residues. Germline V CDR1 and CDR2: DFQATT, SNEGSKA (reference sequence). The V gene lost 6 bases and the J gene lost 3 bases, with 32 bases spanning the gap. The CDR3 region is CSAKRTLGTAQGGEETQYF. CDR3 coding DNA: TGCAGTGCCAAGAGAACCCTTGGGACTGCTCAGGGGGGGGAAGAGACCCAGTACTTC.

This clonotype was seen at least ten times. The gene calls are TRBV20-1 and TRBJ2-4; D uncertain. The V and J ends lost 0 bases and 7 bases respectively, with 16 bases between them. There are 15 residues in the CDR3. The germline CDR1 and CDR2 sequences are DFQATT and SNEGSKA (reference sequence). The CDR3 spells CSARENFKNGNIQYF. CDR3 nucleotide sequence: TGCAGTGCTAGAGAAAATTTTAAGAACGGCAACATTCAGTACTTC.

This clonotype was seen repeatedly, ten times or more. The chain links TRBV7-8 to TRBJ2-5, with TRBD2 as a possible D gene (6 bases). This CDR3 spans 16 amino acids. V dropped 1 base and J dropped 6 bases, with 18 bases sitting between them. Germline V CDR1 and CDR2: SGHVS, FQNEAQ. The CDR3 loop reads CASSLVAAGREKTQYF. For the CDR3, the DNA is TGTGCCAGCAGCTTAGTAGCAGCGGGCAGAGAAAAGACCCAGTACTTC.

The chain has TRBV7-3 and TRBJ1-1, with 9 positions matching TRBD1. The CDR3 sequence is 13 residues long. CDR1 is SGHTA and CDR2 is FQGTGA in the germline V gene. V gave up 5 bases and J gave up 10 bases; unmatched junction bases: 8. The CDR3: CASSAGQGRRAFF. The CDR3 coding sequence is TGTGCCAGCAGCGCCGGACAGGGGCGGCGAGCTTTCTTT.

This clonotype was seen many times. The rearrangement uses TRBV24-1 and TRBJ2-2; D is unclear. Germline values: CDR1 KGHDR, CDR2 SFDVKD. The CDR3 length is 12 residues. Between the trimmed V and J ends, which lost 4 bases and 4 bases, there was a span of 3 bases. The CDR3 is CATSEVTGELFF. CDR3 nucleotides: TGTGCCACCAGTGAGGTCACCGGGGAGCTGTTTTTT.

This clonotype was seen at least ten times. The chain joins TRBV20-1 to TRBJ2-1; D not certain. The germline V gene encodes CDR1 DFQATT and CDR2 SNEGSKA (reference sequence). This CDR3 contains 13 residues. Trimming stripped 1 base from V and 4 bases from J, with 8 bases between. Here the CDR3 DNA reads TGCAGTGCTAGAGTTCTGGTTTACAATGAGCAGTTCTTC. It encodes CSARVLVYNEQFF.

This rearrangement joins TRBV19 to TRBJ1-4, with D perhaps TRBD1 (5 bases). Trimming left V 11 bases short and J 6 bases short, with 13 bases between. CDR3 size: 12 residues. CDR1 is LNHDA, CDR2 SQIVND, per germline (reference sequence). The CDR3 sequence is CAGSGSDEKLFF. The DNA for the CDR3 is TGTGCCGGATCAGGGTCGGATGAAAAACTGTTTTTT.

The chain carries TRBV9 and TRBJ1-4; unclear D gene. The CDR3 loop spans 15 amino acids. The V end lost 0 bases, the J end lost 7 bases, and 13 bases lay between the germline ends. Per the germline V gene, CDR1 is SGDLS and CDR2 is YYNGEE. This CDR3 reads CASSVVDGMGEKLFF. CDR3 coding DNA: TGTGCCAGCAGCGTAGTGGACGGAATGGGTGAAAAACTGTTTTTT.

In its sample, this clonotype was seen many times. This chain connects TRBV6-1 to TRBJ2-3; TRBD2 matches at 8 bases. With 4 bases clipped from V and 1 base from J, the junction kept 10 bases outside the gene matches. The CDR3 totals 17 residues. Per the germline V gene, CDR1 is MNHNS and CDR2 is SASEGT. DNA of the CDR3: TGTGCCAGCAGTGGGGTCTTCCCGACTAGCGGCACAGATACGCAGTATTTT. Amino acids: CASSGVFPTSGTDTQYF.

The table lists this clonotype with many counts. The chain employs TRBV12-3 or TRBV12-4 and TRBJ2-3; TRBD2 agrees at 9 bases. The V segment lost 3 bases and the J segment 6 bases; nucleotides outside the gene matches: 16. The CDR3 has 18 amino acids. CDR3 nucleotides: TGTGCCAGCAGTTTCCCAGCGGGCGGGGGGGCCTCCGCCGATACGCAGTATTTT. This gives the protein CASSFPAGGGASADTQYF.

The table lists this clonotype with many counts. The genes are TRBV6-1 and TRBJ1-4; D perhaps matches TRBD1 (6 bases). The CDR3 runs 14 residues. V was pared by 5 bases and J by 8 bases, with 15 bases between. Germline-derived CDR1 and CDR2 are MNHNS and SASEGT. The CDR3 region is CASSPQTGWEKLFF. For the CDR3, the DNA is TGTGCCAGCAGTCCCCAGACAGGTTGGGAAAAACTGTTTTTT.

As to this clonotype: A single base separates this from a much larger clone, so it may be a read error. The gene calls are TRBV30 and TRBJ1-2; unclear D gene. CDR1 is GTSNPN and CDR2 is SVGIG in the germline V gene (reference sequence). The CDR3 has 16 residues. CDR3 bases: TGTGCCTGGAGTGTACTACCGGTAGGCCAGGCCTATGGCCACACCTTC. It codes for CAWSVLPVGQAYGHTF.

This clonotype was recorded many times. The chain joins TRBV3-1 to TRBJ2-7; TRBD1 might be the D (5 bases). The CDR3 consists of 13 residues. With 4 bases removed from V and 7 bases from J, the gap between germline ends came to 14 bases. The germline CDR1 and CDR2 sequences are LGHDT and YNNKEL (reference sequence). CDR3 residues: CASSRGGTEEQYF. As DNA, the CDR3 is TGTGCCAGCAGCCGGGGCGGAACCGAAGAGCAGTACTTC.

In its sample, this clonotype was seen a few times. The chain joins TRBV5-1 to TRBJ1-3, with 8 nucleotides matching TRBD1. The CDR3 covers 16 residues. V was clipped by 4 bases and J by 2 bases; unmatched bases: 8. Germline CDR1 and CDR2: SGHRS and YFSETQ. CDR3 in amino acids: CASSPWTGLAGNTIYF. As DNA, the CDR3 is TGCGCCAGCAGCCCGTGGACAGGGCTCGCTGGAAACACCATATATTTT. Complete variable domain (other parts from reference TRBV5-1 and TRBJ1-3): KAGVTQTPRYLIKTRGQQVTLSCSPISGHRSVSWYQQTPGQGLQFLFEYFSETQRNKGNFPGRFSGRQFSNSRSEMNVSTLELGDSALYLCASSPWTGLAGNTIYFGEGSWLTVV.

This clonotype was seen repeatedly, ten times or more. J is TRBJ2-1 and V is TRBV7-2; no firm D call. Deletions cut 10 bases from V and 3 bases from J, with 13 bases between. There are 13 residues in the CDR3. The germline V gene encodes CDR1 SGHTA and CDR2 FQGNSA. The CDR3 nucleotides are TGTGCCACAAAGAAGGGCTTCTACAATGAGCAGTTCTTC. The encoded protein is CATKKGFYNEQFF.

This clonotype was observed at least ten times. The genes are TRBV3-1 and TRBJ2-4; TRBD2 agrees at 9 bases. With V trimmed by 5 bases and J by 0 bases, 5 bases remained unmatched. CDR1 LGHDT and CDR2 YNNKEL come from the germline V gene (reference sequence). The CDR3 is 16 amino acids. For the CDR3, the DNA is TGTGCCAGCAGCTATAGCGGGGGCCTAGCCAAAAACATTCAGTACTTC. This sequence encodes CASSYSGGLAKNIQYF.

The table lists this clonotype with many counts. The chain couples TRBV20-1 to TRBJ2-7, with TRBD2 matching 9 bases. V shed 3 bases, J shed 3 bases, and the junction held 12 bases outside the gene matches. Per germline, CDR1 DFQATT and CDR2 SNEGSKA (reference sequence). The CDR3 is 16 residues long. CDR3 sequence reads: CSASDQRREGLYEQYF. The CDR3 DNA sequence: TGCAGTGCTAGTGACCAAAGGCGGGAGGGCCTCTACGAGCAGTACTTC.

Many counts were recorded for this clonotype. The J gene is TRBJ2-7, the V gene TRBV6-1; D gene ambiguous. The CDR3 runs 11 residues. V lost 8 bases and J 6 bases, leaving 11 bases between the germline ends. The germline V gene encodes CDR1 MNHNS and CDR2 SASEGT. DNA of the CDR3: TGTGCCAGCGCCGCTTGGGGCGAGCAGTACTTC. Translation gives CASAAWGEQYF.

This chain's CDR3 is CASSTRVGSHSGNTIYF. Here the CDR3 DNA reads TGTGCCAGTAGTACCCGAGTGGGGAGTCACTCTGGAAACACCATATATTTT. The rearrangement links TRBV19 to TRBJ1-3; D is unclear. Trimming took off 4 bases at V and 0 bases at J, with 16 bases between the two ends. Germline-derived CDR1 and CDR2 are LNHDA and SQIVND (reference sequence). The CDR3 contains 17 residues.

This clonotype was counted only a few times. The chain couples TRBV2 to TRBJ2-7, with a possible D match to TRBD2 (6 bases). The germline gives CDR1 SNHLY, CDR2 FYNNEI. V lost 1 base, J lost 1 base, and 11 bases lay in between. This CDR3 has 15 amino acids. The CDR3 region has the DNA TGTGCCAGCAGTGAAGACGCTAGCGCTTCCTACGAGCAGTACTTC. Translated: CASSEDASASYEQYF.

In its sample, this clonotype was seen many times. This chain links TRBV18 with TRBJ1-5; 9 bases map to TRBD1. CDR1 is KGHSH, CDR2 LQKENI, per germline. The CDR3 length is 14 residues. With 8 bases clipped from V and 4 bases from J, the junction kept 6 bases outside the gene matches. This chain's CDR3 is CASSPGQGNQPQHF. DNA for the CDR3: TGTGCCAGCAGCCCCGGACAGGGGAATCAGCCCCAGCATTTT.

This clonotype came up many times. The rearrangement joins TRBV9 to TRBJ2-5; 8 nucleotides agree with TRBD2. J gave up 2 bases and V 0 bases, and 6 bases lay outside the gene matches. CDR3 size: 16 residues. Germline CDR1 is SGDLS and CDR2 is YYNGEE. DNA of the CDR3: TGTGCCAGCAGCGTAGGGTTAGCGGGACCTCAAGAGACCCAGTACTTC. As protein: CASSVGLAGPQETQYF.

This clonotype was picked up many times. This chain links TRBV28 with TRBJ2-7; 8 positions match TRBD1. The CDR3 contains 16 residues. The V gene's germline CDR1 is MDHEN and CDR2 SYDVKM. The V segment lost 3 bases and the J segment 6 bases; nucleotides outside the gene matches: 13. CDR3 loop: CASSFLDRETPLEQYF. The CDR3 DNA reads as TGTGCCAGCAGTTTCTTGGACAGGGAGACCCCCCTCGAGCAGTACTTC.

This clonotype was recorded at least ten times. The rearrangement links TRBV20-1 to TRBJ2-7, with D maybe TRBD1 (5 bases). CDR1 and CDR2 (germline): DFQATT, SNEGSKA (reference sequence). Trimming pared 5 bases from V and 6 bases from J, leaving 17 bases between. CDR3 size: 13 residues. CDR3: CSAPDTRSSEQYF. In DNA form, the CDR3 reads TGCAGTGCTCCGGACACCCGTTCGTCCGAGCAGTACTTC.

This clonotype was seen only a few times. The chain is built from TRBV18 and TRBJ2-7, with 9 bases matching TRBD1. CDR1 KGHSH and CDR2 LQKENI come from the germline V gene. After removal of 5 bases from V and 0 bases from J, the junction contained 5 bases not matched to a gene. CDR3 length: 15 residues. CDR3 sequence: CASSSGQGLSYEQYF. In DNA form, the CDR3 reads TGTGCCAGCTCATCGGGACAGGGCCTCTCCTACGAGCAGTACTTC.